The next 24 T cell receptor beta chains were all read from a single sample in a study of T cell responses to AZD1222 COVID-19 vaccine. Sequencing used immunoSEQ multiplex PCR; TCRdb keeps in-frame clones, though not all of them. The top ten hold about 2.5% of the sample, which has roughly 49,000 clones, approximately 88% seen once. Material: peripheral blood, obtained 28 days after the second AZD1222 dose. Receptors were obtained from an adult who received the AZD1222 COVID-19 vaccine.

This chain uses TRBV10-2 with TRBJ2-7, with 10 bases fitting TRBD1. The CDR3 is 16 amino acids. V was clipped by 3 bases and J by 1 base; unmatched bases: 6. Per the germline V gene, CDR1 is WSHSY and CDR2 is SAAADI. The CDR3 DNA reads TGCGCCAGCAGTGACCCGGGACAGGGGCTTTCCTACGAGCAGTACTTC. It yields the protein CASSDPGQGLSYEQYF.

Notes on this clone: Other DNA sequences in this specimen translate into the identical CDR3. The rearrangement joins TRBV10-3 to TRBJ2-7; TRBD1 agrees at 9 bases. The CDR3 spans 14 residues. Germline assignment: CDR1 ENHRY and CDR2 SYGVKD. The junction had 0 bases not matched to a gene; V was cut back by 2 bases and J by 1 base. CDR3 protein: CAISEGTGSYEQYF. The CDR3 DNA follows: TGTGCCATCAGTGAGGGGACAGGGTCCTACGAGCAGTACTTC.

DNA of the CDR3: TGTGCCAGCAGTTTAACTTCAGGATTATATAGCAATCAGCCCCAGCATTTT. Its translation: CASSLTSGLYSNQPQHF. This chain links TRBV28 with TRBJ1-5, with unresolved D. The germline V gene encodes CDR1 MDHEN and CDR2 SYDVKM. V gave up 2 bases and J gave up 0 bases, with 14 bases separating them. The length of the CDR3 is 17 residues.

The chain links TRBV6-1 to TRBJ2-2, with D unclear. The CDR3 has 15 amino acids. The germline V gene encodes CDR1 MNHNS and CDR2 SASEGT. The ends were cut back, 0 bases at V and 1 base at J, with 6 bases in the middle. The CDR3 spells CASSEASGNTGELFF. The CDR3 DNA reads as TGTGCCAGCAGTGAAGCCTCAGGGAACACCGGGGAGCTGTTTTTT.

This chain links TRBV30 with TRBJ1-5, with D perhaps matching TRBD1 (5 bases). V was pared by 2 bases and J by 3 bases, with 17 bases between. The CDR3 extends over 16 amino acids. The germline gives CDR1 GTSNPN, CDR2 SVGIG (reference sequence). The CDR3 spells CAWSRGGAGNNQPQHF. For the CDR3, the DNA is TGTGCCTGGAGTAGAGGAGGGGCAGGGAACAATCAGCCCCAGCATTTT.

The V call is TRBV14, the J call TRBJ1-1; 7 bases line up with TRBD1. With V trimmed by 4 bases and J by 1 base, 6 bases remained unmatched. The CDR3 contains 15 residues. In germline, CDR1 is SGHDN, CDR2 FVKESK. CDR3 DNA sequence: TGTGCCAGCAGCCGTCAAGGGGGCCCGAACACTGAAGCTTTCTTT. This sequence encodes CASSRQGGPNTEAFF.

The chain couples TRBV6-6 to TRBJ1-5; no firm D call. The CDR3 length is 12 residues. Germline V gives CDR1 MNHNY, CDR2 SVGAGI (reference sequence). With 10 bases removed from V and 2 bases from J, the gap between germline ends came to 9 bases. CDR3 DNA sequence: TGTGCCACCAAATCGGGCAATCAGCCCCAGCATTTT. Residues: CATKSGNQPQHF.

The chain couples TRBV18 to TRBJ2-3; TRBD2 agrees at 9 bases. This CDR3 comprises 15 residues. V lost 1 base and J lost 3; bases outside the gene matches: 2. CDR1 and CDR2 from the germline V gene are KGHSH and LQKENI. CDR3 coding DNA: TGTGCCAGCTCACCACTAGCGGGAGAGACAGATACGCAGTATTTT. Residues: CASSPLAGETDTQYF.

V gene TRBV6-5 combines with J gene TRBJ1-6; the D gene is possibly TRBD1 (6 bases). V was cut by 5 bases and J by 9 bases, with 14 bases left in between. The CDR3 length is 14 residues. Germline V gene sequence: CDR1 MNHEY, CDR2 SVGAGI. DNA for the CDR3: TGTGCCAGCAGTCGCGGAGCAGGGGCTTCACCCCTCCACTTT. This encodes CASSRGAGASPLHF.

The chain is built from TRBV19 and TRBJ1-1; D may be TRBD1 (5 bases). The CDR3 covers 14 residues. Germline-derived CDR1 and CDR2 are LNHDA and SQIVND (reference sequence). Trimming shortened V by 3 bases and J by 1 base, and 9 bases separated the two germline ends. For the CDR3, the DNA is TGTGCCAGTAGTATCCCCGGGACGAACACTGAAGCTTTCTTT. Translation gives CASSIPGTNTEAFF.

The V and J genes are TRBV30 and TRBJ1-2, with TRBD1 matching 7 bases. The CDR3 runs to 13 residues. Losses at the gene ends were 1 base for V and 4 bases for J; bases not matched to a gene: 3. In germline, CDR1 is GTSNPN, CDR2 SVGIG (reference sequence). The CDR3 here is CAWSEGASYGYTF. CDR3 nucleotide sequence: TGTGCCTGGAGTGAGGGGGCGAGCTATGGCTACACCTTC.

This rearrangement joins TRBV15 to TRBJ2-3, with unresolved D. The length of the CDR3 is 15 residues. Germline values: CDR1 LNHNV, CDR2 YYDKDF (reference sequence). The V end was cut by 4 bases, the J end by 1 base, with 12 bases between. CDR3 in DNA: TGTGCCACCAGCAAGAGAGGACGGGGCACAGATACGCAGTATTTT. Protein: CATSKRGRGTDTQYF. Full variable domain (outside the CDR3, taken from reference TRBV15 and TRBJ2-3): DAMVIQNPRYQVTQFGKPVTLSCSQTLNHNVMYWYQQKSSQAPKLLFHYYDKDFNNEADTPDNFQSRRPNTSFCFLDIRSPGLGDTAMYLCATSKRGRGTDTQYFGPGTRLTVL.

The CDR3 reads CASSRSGQAYEQYF. CDR3 in DNA: TGTGCCAGCAGTCGATCGGGGCAGGCCTACGAGCAGTACTTC. The chain combines TRBV7-9 with TRBJ2-7; D is possibly TRBD1 or TRBD2 (5 bases each). The V gene lost 6 bases and the J gene lost 2 bases, with 14 bases spanning the gap. In germline, CDR1 is SEHNR, CDR2 FQNEAQ (reference sequence). CDR3 length: 14 residues.

This rearrangement joins TRBV15 to TRBJ1-1; D perhaps matches TRBD1 (5 bases). Germline CDR1 is LNHNV and CDR2 is YYDKDF (reference sequence). Trimming stripped 5 bases from V and 5 bases from J, with 9 bases between. This CDR3 has 12 residues. The CDR3 loop reads CATSEGWTEAFF. The CDR3 nucleotides read TGTGCCACCAGCGAGGGGTGGACTGAAGCTTTCTTT.

This chain links TRBV10-2 with TRBJ1-5, with D possibly matching TRBD1 (6 bases). V was cut by 2 bases and J by 0 bases, with 14 bases left in between. The CDR3 is made up of 17 amino acids. CDR1 is WSHSY, CDR2 SAAADI, per germline. The CDR3 region has the DNA TGCGCCAGCAGTGAGGGGAGAGGGGGTTATAGCAATCAGCCCCAGCATTTT. It codes for CASSEGRGGYSNQPQHF.

This sequence joins TRBV11-3 and TRBJ2-2; tentatively, D is TRBD1 (5 bases). CDR1 SGHNT and CDR2 YENEEA come from the germline V gene. The CDR3 extends over 12 amino acids. The V end was cut by 2 bases, the J end by 7 bases, with 5 bases between. As DNA, the CDR3 is TGTGCCAGCAGCTTAAGGGGCGGGGAGCTGTTTTTT. It yields the protein CASSLRGGELFF.

V gene TRBV11-2 combines with J gene TRBJ1-2; TRBD1 might be the D (5 bases). Germline CDR1 is SGHAT and CDR2 is FQNNGV. The CDR3 extends over 13 amino acids. Trimming pared 5 bases from V and 5 bases from J, leaving 12 bases between. In nucleotides, the CDR3 is TGTGCCAGCAGCCACGGGACTGAGTATGGCTACACCTTC. Amino acid sequence: CASSHGTEYGYTF.

This clone has more than one count but fewer than ten. J is TRBJ1-1 and V is TRBV7-9; D uncertain. V was pared by 6 bases and J by 5 bases, with 16 bases between. CDR1 and CDR2 (germline): SEHNR, FQNEAQ (reference sequence). CDR3 length equals 14 residues. The CDR3 DNA reads as TGTGCCAGCAGGCCCCGCGGGGTAAAGACTGAAGCTTTCTTT. It codes for CASRPRGVKTEAFF.

The chain uses TRBV30 and TRBJ1-2; 8 bases are a match to TRBD1. This CDR3 is built from 14 residues. The germline CDR1 and CDR2 sequences are GTSNPN and SVGIG (reference sequence). V trimming: 7 bases; J trimming: 4 bases; junction bases outside the gene matches: 11. The CDR3 nucleotides read TGTGCCTACCTCCCCGACAGGGGCCCCTATGGCTACACCTTC. Amino acid sequence: CAYLPDRGPYGYTF.

The rearrangement uses TRBV29-1 and TRBJ1-5; D might be TRBD1 (6 bases). The CDR3 totals 14 residues. Trimming cost V 6 bases and J 2 bases, with 14 bases left between them. In germline, CDR1 is SQVTM, CDR2 ANQGSEA. Here the CDR3 reads CSVRAGAGNQPQHF. CDR3 DNA sequence: TGCAGCGTGCGGGCAGGGGCCGGCAATCAGCCCCAGCATTTT.

The chain joins TRBV2 to TRBJ2-1; D unresolved. The CDR3 contains 11 residues. Germline V gene lookup returns CDR1 SNHLY and CDR2 FYNNEI. Trimming removed 6 bases at V and 7 bases at J, with 7 bases between. The CDR3 is CASRESNEQFF. The CDR3 DNA reads as TGTGCCAGCAGGGAAAGTAATGAGCAGTTCTTC.

The chain combines TRBV30 with TRBJ2-1; D is tentatively TRBD1 or TRBD2 (5 bases each). The CDR3 contains 15 residues. V lost 4 bases and J lost 0, with 13 bases in between. Germline CDR1 and CDR2: GTSNPN and SVGIG (reference sequence). CDR3 nucleotides: TGTGCCTGGACCATTGGGGGAAGCTCCTACAATGAGCAGTTCTTC. Translated: CAWTIGGSSYNEQFF. The whole variable domain, remainder taken from reference TRBV30 and TRBJ2-1, is SQTIHQWPATLVQPVGSPLSLECTVEGTSNPNLYWYRQAAGRGLQLLFYSVGIGQISSEVPQNLSASRPQDRQFILSSKKLLLSDSGFYLCAWTIGGSSYNEQFFGPGTRLTVL.

This clone came up a few times. The chain combines TRBV19 with TRBJ1-1; 7 bases match TRBD1. V gave up 6 bases and J gave up 4 bases; unmatched junction bases: 5. This CDR3 is built from 13 residues. Germline lookup yields CDR1 LNHDA and CDR2 SQIVND (reference sequence). The CDR3 reads CASRMTGTTEAFF. In DNA form, the CDR3 reads TGTGCCAGTAGGATGACAGGGACCACTGAAGCTTTCTTT.

This clone has only a few counts. The chain couples TRBV28 to TRBJ2-4, with a possible D match to TRBD1 (5 bases). Trimming shortened V by 9 bases and J by 3 bases, and 15 bases separated the two germline ends. CDR1 and CDR2 (germline): MDHEN, SYDVKM. The CDR3 length is 14 residues. CDR3 sequence: CASGIQGNKNIQYF. In DNA form, the CDR3 reads TGTGCCAGTGGGATCCAGGGAAACAAAAACATTCAGTACTTC. The full variable domain, completed using reference TRBV28 and TRBJ2-4, is DVKVTQSSRYLVKRTGEKVFLECVQDMDHENMFWYRQDPGLGLRLIYFSYDVKMKEKGDIPEGYSVSREKKERFSLILESASTNQTSMYLCASGIQGNKNIQYFGAGTRLSVL.